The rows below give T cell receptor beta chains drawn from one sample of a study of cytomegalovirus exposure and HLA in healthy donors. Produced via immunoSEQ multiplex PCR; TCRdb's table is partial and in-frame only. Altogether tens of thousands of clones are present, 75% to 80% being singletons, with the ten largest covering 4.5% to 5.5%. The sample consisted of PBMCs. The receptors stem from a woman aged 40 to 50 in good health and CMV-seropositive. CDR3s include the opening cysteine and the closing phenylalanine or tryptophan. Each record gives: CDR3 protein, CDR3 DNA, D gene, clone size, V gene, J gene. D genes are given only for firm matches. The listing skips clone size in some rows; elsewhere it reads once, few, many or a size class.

CDR3aa: CASSYGAAGQGETQYF; CDR3nt: TGTGCCAGCAGTTATGGGGCGGCAGGGCAGGGAGAGACCCAGTACTTC; d_gene: -; abundance: once; v_gene: TRBV6-5; j_gene: TRBJ2-5
CDR3aa: CASSLDETGFYEQYF; CDR3nt: TGTGCCAGCAGCTTAGATGAGACAGGGTTTTACGAGCAGTACTTC; d_gene: TRBD1; abundance: -; v_gene: TRBV7-2; j_gene: TRBJ2-7
CDR3aa: CASSSNGFSGSYEQYF; CDR3nt: TGTGCCAGCAGCTCCAATGGCTTTAGCGGGAGTTACGAGCAGTACTTC; d_gene: TRBD2; abundance: -; v_gene: TRBV7-2; j_gene: TRBJ2-7
CDR3aa: CASSLAPGSGSGELFF; CDR3nt: TGCGCCAGCAGCTTGGCGCCGGGGTCGGGGTCCGGGGAGCTGTTTTTT; d_gene: -; abundance: -; v_gene: TRBV5-1; j_gene: TRBJ2-2
CDR3aa: CASSYRGAGQPQYF; CDR3nt: TGCGCCAGCAGTTACAGGGGGGCGGGTCAGCCCCAGTATTTT; d_gene: TRBD1; abundance: -; v_gene: TRBV10-2; j_gene: TRBJ2-3
CDR3aa: CASSLGDTQVIGYTF; CDR3nt: TGTGCCAGCAGCTTAGGGGACACCCAAGTAATAGGCTACACCTTC; d_gene: -; abundance: few; v_gene: TRBV11-2; j_gene: TRBJ1-2
CDR3aa: CASSRTPGGPPYEQYF; CDR3nt: TGTGCCAGCAGCCGGACACCGGGGGGCCCTCCCTACGAGCAGTACTTC; d_gene: -; abundance: -; v_gene: TRBV7-9; j_gene: TRBJ2-7
CDR3aa: CASSPWTDKRTQYF; CDR3nt: TGTGCCAGCAGTCCCTGGACGGACAAGCGGACCCAGTACTTC; d_gene: -; abundance: -; v_gene: TRBV5-5; j_gene: TRBJ2-5
CDR3aa: CASSPGQNYEQYF; CDR3nt: TGTGCTAGCAGCCCTGGGCAGAACTACGAGCAGTACTTC; d_gene: -; abundance: -; v_gene: TRBV7-7; j_gene: TRBJ2-7
CDR3aa: CASSPGTSGIYEQYF; CDR3nt: TGTGCCAGCAGTCCCGGGACTAGCGGGATATACGAGCAGTACTTC; d_gene: TRBD2; abundance: -; v_gene: TRBV11-2; j_gene: TRBJ2-7
CDR3aa: CASRSQDSTKNIQYF; CDR3nt: TGTGCCAGCAGATCTCAGGATTCCACCAAAAACATTCAGTACTTC; d_gene: -; abundance: -; v_gene: TRBV6-6; j_gene: TRBJ2-4
CDR3aa: CASSTGTSSADTQYF; CDR3nt: TGTGCCAGCAGCACCGGGACTAGCTCCGCAGATACGCAGTATTTT; d_gene: TRBD2; abundance: -; v_gene: TRBV7-2; j_gene: TRBJ2-3
CDR3aa: CATRGVLEQYF; CDR3nt: TGTGCCACCCGGGGTGTCCTCGAGCAGTACTTC; d_gene: -; abundance: -; v_gene: TRBV28; j_gene: TRBJ2-7
CDR3aa: CATTTGLFSYEQYF; CDR3nt: TGTGCCACCACCACAGGGTTGTTCTCCTACGAGCAGTACTTC; d_gene: -; abundance: few; v_gene: TRBV5-6; j_gene: TRBJ2-7
CDR3aa: CASRGLADYEQYF; CDR3nt: TGTGCCAGCAGAGGACTAGCGGACTACGAGCAGTACTTC; d_gene: TRBD2; abundance: -; v_gene: TRBV6-5; j_gene: TRBJ2-7
CDR3aa: CASSLGDRNTGELFF; CDR3nt: TGTGCCAGCAGCTTGGGGGACAGGAACACCGGGGAGCTGTTTTTT; d_gene: TRBD1; abundance: -; v_gene: TRBV5-4; j_gene: TRBJ2-2
CDR3aa: CASSYSVRTEAFF; CDR3nt: TGTGCCAGCAGTTACTCAGTACGGACTGAAGCTTTCTTT; d_gene: -; abundance: few; v_gene: TRBV6-5; j_gene: TRBJ1-1
CDR3aa: CASSWISGGGVQPQHF; CDR3nt: TGTGCCAGCAGCTGGATCTCAGGGGGTGGAGTTCAGCCCCAGCATTTT; d_gene: TRBD1; abundance: -; v_gene: TRBV7-2; j_gene: TRBJ1-5
CDR3aa: CASSLIQVHGGETQYF; CDR3nt: TGTGCCAGCAGCTTGATCCAGGTCCATGGGGGGGAGACCCAGTACTTC; d_gene: -; abundance: once; v_gene: TRBV7-9; j_gene: TRBJ2-5
CDR3aa: CASSLFSGRAWTGAQFF; CDR3nt: TGCGCCAGCAGCCTGTTTAGCGGGAGGGCCTGGACCGGGGCGCAGTTCTTC; d_gene: TRBD2; abundance: -; v_gene: TRBV4-3; j_gene: TRBJ2-1
CDR3aa: CASSPGGEQYF; CDR3nt: TGTGCCAGCAGCCCCGGGGGCGAGCAGTACTTC; d_gene: -; abundance: few; v_gene: TRBV7-2; j_gene: TRBJ2-7
CDR3aa: CASSLGGQPQHF; CDR3nt: TGTGCCAGCAGCTTAGGAGGCCAGCCCCAGCATTTT; d_gene: -; abundance: few; v_gene: TRBV7-9; j_gene: TRBJ1-5
CDR3aa: CASSYSPGGTYEQYF; CDR3nt: TGTGCCAGCAGTTACTCTCCGGGAGGGACCTACGAGCAGTACTTC; d_gene: TRBD2; abundance: -; v_gene: TRBV6-5; j_gene: TRBJ2-7
CDR3aa: CASSLYTSGIRHEQYF; CDR3nt: TGTGCCAGCAGTTTATATACTAGCGGGATACGTCACGAGCAGTACTTC; d_gene: TRBD2; abundance: once; v_gene: TRBV27; j_gene: TRBJ2-7
CDR3aa: CASSPTGSVYEQYF; CDR3nt: TGTGCCAGCAGCCCTACCGGGAGTGTATACGAGCAGTACTTC; d_gene: -; abundance: -; v_gene: TRBV28; j_gene: TRBJ2-7
CDR3aa: CASSVAGESSYEQYF; CDR3nt: TGTGCCAGCAGTGTGGCCGGGGAGAGCTCCTACGAGCAGTACTTC; d_gene: -; abundance: -; v_gene: TRBV2; j_gene: TRBJ2-7
CDR3aa: CASRYSGSSYNEQFF; CDR3nt: TGCGCCAGCAGATATAGCGGGAGCTCCTACAATGAGCAGTTCTTC; d_gene: TRBD2; abundance: once; v_gene: TRBV5-1; j_gene: TRBJ2-1
CDR3aa: CSARRDTEAFF; CDR3nt: TGCAGTGCTAGGAGGGACACTGAAGCTTTCTTT; d_gene: -; abundance: -; v_gene: TRBV20-1; j_gene: TRBJ1-1
CDR3aa: CASSSLAGRGQETQYF; CDR3nt: TGTGCCAGCAGTTCCCTAGCGGGAAGGGGTCAAGAGACCCAGTACTTC; d_gene: TRBD2; abundance: once; v_gene: TRBV27; j_gene: TRBJ2-5
CDR3aa: CASSLRGQGIYEQYF; CDR3nt: TGTGCCAGCAGCCTTAGAGGACAGGGGATTTACGAGCAGTACTTC; d_gene: TRBD1; abundance: -; v_gene: TRBV5-4; j_gene: TRBJ2-7
CDR3aa: CASSQESGLVDYEQYF; CDR3nt: TGTGCCAGCAGCCAAGAGTCAGGACTAGTCGACTACGAGCAGTACTTC; d_gene: TRBD2; abundance: -; v_gene: TRBV4-2; j_gene: TRBJ2-7
CDR3aa: CASSLGRSYEQYF; CDR3nt: TGTGCCAGCAGCTTAGGCCGCTCCTACGAGCAGTACTTC; d_gene: -; abundance: -; v_gene: TRBV7-3; j_gene: TRBJ2-7
CDR3aa: CASSLTGQGYGYPF; CDR3nt: TGTGCCAGCAGCTTAACGGGACAGGGTTACGGCTACCCCTTC; d_gene: TRBD1; abundance: once; v_gene: TRBV7-2; j_gene: TRBJ1-2
CDR3aa: CASSVTGTGQTEAFF; CDR3nt: TGTGCCAGTAGTGTTACCGGGACAGGGCAAACTGAAGCTTTCTTT; d_gene: TRBD1; abundance: -; v_gene: TRBV19; j_gene: TRBJ1-1
CDR3aa: CASSNPSGPSLTDTQYF; CDR3nt: TGTGCCAGTAGTAATCCTAGCGGTCCCAGTCTCACAGATACGCAGTATTTT; d_gene: TRBD2; abundance: once; v_gene: TRBV19; j_gene: TRBJ2-3
CDR3aa: CASSLNRDNLGETQYF; CDR3nt: TGTGCCAGCAGTTTAAACCGGGACAACTTGGGAGAGACCCAGTACTTC; d_gene: -; abundance: -; v_gene: TRBV28; j_gene: TRBJ2-5
CDR3aa: CASNRGLADTYEQYF; CDR3nt: TGTGCCAGCAACCGGGGACTAGCGGACACCTACGAGCAGTACTTC; d_gene: TRBD2; abundance: -; v_gene: TRBV9; j_gene: TRBJ2-7
CDR3aa: CASSLGDTVNEQFF; CDR3nt: TGTGCCAGCAGCTTAGGGGACACCGTCAATGAGCAGTTCTTC; d_gene: -; abundance: -; v_gene: TRBV7-2; j_gene: TRBJ2-1
CDR3aa: CASSKGTSGRPTGSSEQYF; CDR3nt: TGTGCCAGCAGCAAAGGGACTAGCGGGAGGCCGACCGGATCGAGCGAGCAGTACTTC; d_gene: TRBD2; abundance: -; v_gene: TRBV9; j_gene: TRBJ2-7